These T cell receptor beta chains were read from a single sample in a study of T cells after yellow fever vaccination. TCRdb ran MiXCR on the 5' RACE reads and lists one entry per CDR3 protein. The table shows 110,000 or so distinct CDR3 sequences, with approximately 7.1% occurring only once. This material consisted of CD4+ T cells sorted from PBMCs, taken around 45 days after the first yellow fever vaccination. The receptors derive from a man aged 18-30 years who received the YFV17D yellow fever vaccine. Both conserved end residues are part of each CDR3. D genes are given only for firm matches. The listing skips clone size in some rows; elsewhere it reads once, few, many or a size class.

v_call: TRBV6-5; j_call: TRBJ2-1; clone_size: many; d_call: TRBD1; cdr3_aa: CASTPRTGNNEQFF; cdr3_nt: TGTGCCAGCACCCCCCGGACAGGAAACAATGAGCAGTTCTTC
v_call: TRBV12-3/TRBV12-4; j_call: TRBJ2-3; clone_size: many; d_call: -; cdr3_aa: CASKITDTQYF; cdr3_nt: TGTGCCAGCAAGATCACAGATACGCAGTATTTT
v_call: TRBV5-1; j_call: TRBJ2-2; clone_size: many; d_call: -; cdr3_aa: CASSLDYGTGELFF; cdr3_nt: TGCGCCAGCAGCCTCGATTACGGTACCGGGGAGCTGTTTTTT
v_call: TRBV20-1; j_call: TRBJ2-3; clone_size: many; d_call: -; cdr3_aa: CSANREETDTQYF; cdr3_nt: TGCAGTGCTAACAGAGAGGAGACAGATACGCAGTATTTT
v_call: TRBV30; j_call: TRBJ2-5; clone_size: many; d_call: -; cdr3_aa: CAWSVDSYYQETQYF; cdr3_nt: TGTGCCTGGAGTGTGGACAGTTACTACCAAGAGACCCAGTACTTC
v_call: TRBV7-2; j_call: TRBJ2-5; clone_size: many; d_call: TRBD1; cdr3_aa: CASSLMRDRGETQYF; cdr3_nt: TGTGCCAGCAGCTTAATGCGGGACAGGGGGGAGACCCAGTACTTC
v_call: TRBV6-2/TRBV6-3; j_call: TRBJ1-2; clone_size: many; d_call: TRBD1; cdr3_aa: CASTPDRNLHYGYTF; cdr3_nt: TGTGCCAGCACCCCGGACAGGAACCTACACTATGGCTACACCTTC
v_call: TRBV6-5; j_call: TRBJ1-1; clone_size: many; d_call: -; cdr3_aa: CASTIARMTNRIDTEAFF; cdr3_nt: TGTGCCAGCACTATAGCCCGCATGACTAACAGGATCGACACTGAAGCTTTCTTT
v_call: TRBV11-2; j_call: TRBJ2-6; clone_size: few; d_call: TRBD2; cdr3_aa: CASSPRTSGLSGANVLTF; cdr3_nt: TGTGCCAGCAGCCCCCGGACTAGCGGGTTGAGCGGGGCCAACGTCCTGACTTTC
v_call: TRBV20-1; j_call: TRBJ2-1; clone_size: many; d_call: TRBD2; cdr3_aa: CSARRTSGGYNEQFF; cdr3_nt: TGCAGTGCTAGAAGGACTAGCGGGGGATACAATGAGCAGTTCTTC
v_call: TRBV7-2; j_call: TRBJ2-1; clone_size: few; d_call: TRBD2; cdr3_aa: CASSSPPLAANEQFF; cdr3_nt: TGTGCCAGCAGCTCGCCACCGCTAGCGGCTAATGAGCAGTTCTTC
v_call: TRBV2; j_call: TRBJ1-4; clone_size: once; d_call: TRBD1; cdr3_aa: CASRSRDRGNEKLFF; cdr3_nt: TGTGCCAGCAGGTCCCGGGACAGGGGCAATGAAAAACTGTTTTTT
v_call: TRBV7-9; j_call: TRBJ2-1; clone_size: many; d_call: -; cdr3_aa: CASSLRQGLYNEQFF; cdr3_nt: TGTGCCAGCAGCTTAAGGCAGGGCCTTTACAATGAGCAGTTCTTC
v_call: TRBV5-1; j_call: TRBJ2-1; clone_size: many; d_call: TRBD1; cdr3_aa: CASFTGAAYNEQFF; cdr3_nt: TGCGCCAGTTTTACAGGGGCCGCATACAATGAGCAGTTCTTC
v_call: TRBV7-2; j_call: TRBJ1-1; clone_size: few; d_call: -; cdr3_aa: CASSFSGQNTEAFF; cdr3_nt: TGTGCCAGCAGCTTCTCCGGGCAGAACACTGAAGCTTTCTTT
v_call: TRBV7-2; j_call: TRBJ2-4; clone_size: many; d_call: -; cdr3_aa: CASSLRQSGVAKNIQYF; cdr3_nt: TGTGCCAGCAGCCTACGGCAGTCGGGTGTAGCCAAAAACATTCAGTACTTC
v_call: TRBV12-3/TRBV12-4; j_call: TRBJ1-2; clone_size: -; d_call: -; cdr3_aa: CASSFYNGYTF; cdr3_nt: TGTGCCAGCAGTTTTTACAATGGCTACACCTTC
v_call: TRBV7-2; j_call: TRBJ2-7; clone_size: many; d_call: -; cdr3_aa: CASSFGGQYYEQYF; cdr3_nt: TGTGCCAGCAGCTTCGGGGGACAGTACTACGAGCAGTACTTC
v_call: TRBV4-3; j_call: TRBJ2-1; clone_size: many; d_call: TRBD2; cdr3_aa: CASSQPSGGANEQFF; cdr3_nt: TGCGCCAGCAGCCAACCCAGCGGGGGGGCCAATGAGCAGTTCTTC
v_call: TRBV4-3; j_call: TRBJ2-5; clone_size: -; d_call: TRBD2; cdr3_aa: CASSQDWAASGGHETQYF; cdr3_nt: TGCGCCAGCAGCCAAGATTGGGCGGCTAGCGGGGGTCATGAGACCCAGTACTTC
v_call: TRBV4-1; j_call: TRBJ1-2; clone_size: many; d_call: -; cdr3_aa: CASRRGQEYGYTF; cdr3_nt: TGCGCCAGCAGGCGCGGGCAAGAGTATGGCTACACCTTC
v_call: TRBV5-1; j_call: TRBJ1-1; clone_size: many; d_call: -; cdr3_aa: CASSSTRVNTEAFF; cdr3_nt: TGCGCCAGCAGCTCCACCAGGGTGAACACTGAAGCTTTCTTT
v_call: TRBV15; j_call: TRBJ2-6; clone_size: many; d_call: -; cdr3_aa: CATVPGIAGANVLTF; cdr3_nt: TGTGCCACCGTCCCTGGTATTGCTGGGGCCAACGTCCTGACTTTC
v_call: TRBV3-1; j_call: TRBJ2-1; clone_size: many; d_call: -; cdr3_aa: CASSPRWGRVKWDGDNEQFF; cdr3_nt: TGTGCCAGCAGCCCGCGATGGGGCAGGGTAAAATGGGATGGAGACAATGAGCAGTTCTTC
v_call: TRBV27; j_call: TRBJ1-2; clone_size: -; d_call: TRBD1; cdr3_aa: CASSSPHRGEYGYTF; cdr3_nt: TGTGCCAGCAGTTCCCCCCACAGGGGCGAATATGGCTACACCTTC
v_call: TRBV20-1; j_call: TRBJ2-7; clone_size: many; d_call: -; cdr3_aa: CSAREGGLYEQYF; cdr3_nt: TGCAGTGCTAGAGAAGGGGGGCTCTACGAGCAGTACTTC
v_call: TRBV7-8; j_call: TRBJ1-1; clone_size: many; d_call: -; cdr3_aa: CASSLVGSTEAFF; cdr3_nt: TGTGCCAGCAGCTTAGTGGGGAGCACTGAAGCTTTCTTT
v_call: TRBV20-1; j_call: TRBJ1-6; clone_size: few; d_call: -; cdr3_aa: CSASWSSSYNSPLHF; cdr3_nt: TGCAGTGCTAGTTGGTCTAGCTCCTATAATTCACCCCTCCACTTT
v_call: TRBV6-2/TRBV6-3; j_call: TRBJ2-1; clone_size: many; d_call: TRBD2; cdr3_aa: CASRDASGGVYNEQFF; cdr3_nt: TGTGCCAGCAGGGACGCTAGCGGGGGCGTTTACAATGAGCAGTTCTTC
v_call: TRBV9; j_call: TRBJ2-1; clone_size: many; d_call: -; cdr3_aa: CASSVESSSYNEQFF; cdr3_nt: TGTGCCAGCAGCGTAGAGTCTAGCTCCTACAATGAGCAGTTCTTC
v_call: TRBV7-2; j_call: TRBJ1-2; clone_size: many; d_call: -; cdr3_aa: CASSLVTSSRRTGGGYTF; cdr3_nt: TGTGCCAGCAGCTTAGTTACTTCGTCGCGGCGAACCGGGGGGGGCTACACCTTC
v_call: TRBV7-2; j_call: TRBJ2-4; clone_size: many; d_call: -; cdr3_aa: CASSEGQLNIQYF; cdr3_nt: TGTGCCAGCAGCGAAGGACAGTTAAACATTCAGTACTTC
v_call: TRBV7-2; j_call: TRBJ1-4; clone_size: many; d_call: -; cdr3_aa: CASSSGHNGKLFF; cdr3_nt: TGTGCCAGCAGCTCGGGACATAATGGAAAACTGTTTTTT